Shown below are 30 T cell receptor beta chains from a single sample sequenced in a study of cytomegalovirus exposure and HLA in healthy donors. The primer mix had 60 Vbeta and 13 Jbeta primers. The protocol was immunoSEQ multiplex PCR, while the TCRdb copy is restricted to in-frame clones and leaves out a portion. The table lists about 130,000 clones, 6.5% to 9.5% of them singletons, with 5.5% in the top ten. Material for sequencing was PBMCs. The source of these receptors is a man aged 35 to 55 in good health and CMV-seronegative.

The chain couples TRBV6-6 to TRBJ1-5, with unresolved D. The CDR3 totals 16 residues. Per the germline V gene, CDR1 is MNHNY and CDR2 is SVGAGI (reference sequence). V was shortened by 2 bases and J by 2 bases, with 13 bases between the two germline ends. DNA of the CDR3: TGTGCCAGCAGTTACCCGGCGGCTTATGGCAATCAGCCCCAGCATTTT. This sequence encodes CASSYPAAYGNQPQHF.

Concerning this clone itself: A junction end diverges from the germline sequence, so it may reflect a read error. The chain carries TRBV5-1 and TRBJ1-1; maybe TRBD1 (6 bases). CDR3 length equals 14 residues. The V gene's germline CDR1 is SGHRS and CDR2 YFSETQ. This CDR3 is CASSLTGQDTEALF. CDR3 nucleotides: TGCGCCAGCAGCCTCACAGGGCAGGACACTGAAGCTCTCTTT. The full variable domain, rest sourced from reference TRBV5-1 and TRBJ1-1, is KAGVTQTPRYLIKTRGQQVTLSCSPISGHRSVSWYQQTPGQGLQFLFEYFSETQRNKGNFPGRFSGRQFSNSRSEMNVSTLELGDSALYLCASSLTGQDTEALFGQGTRLTVV.

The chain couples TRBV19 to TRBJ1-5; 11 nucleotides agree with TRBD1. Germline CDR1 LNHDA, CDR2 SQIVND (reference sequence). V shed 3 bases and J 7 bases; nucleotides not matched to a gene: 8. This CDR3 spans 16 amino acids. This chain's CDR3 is CASSILGQGGGQPQHF. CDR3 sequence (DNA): TGTGCCAGTAGTATCTTGGGACAGGGGGGAGGACAGCCCCAGCATTTT.

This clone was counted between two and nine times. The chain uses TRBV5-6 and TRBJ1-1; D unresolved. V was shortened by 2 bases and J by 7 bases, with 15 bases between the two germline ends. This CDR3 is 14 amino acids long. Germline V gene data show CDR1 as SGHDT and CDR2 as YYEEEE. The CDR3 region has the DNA TGTGCCAGCAGCTTAGACCCCCGGCCAGGTGAAGCTTTCTTT. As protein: CASSLDPRPGEAFF. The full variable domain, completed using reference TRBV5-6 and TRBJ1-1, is DAGVTQSPTHLIKTRGQQVTLRCSPKSGHDTVSWYQQALGQGPQFIFQYYEEEERQRGNFPDRFSGHQFPNYSSELNVNALLLGDSALYLCASSLDPRPGEAFFGQGTRLTVV.

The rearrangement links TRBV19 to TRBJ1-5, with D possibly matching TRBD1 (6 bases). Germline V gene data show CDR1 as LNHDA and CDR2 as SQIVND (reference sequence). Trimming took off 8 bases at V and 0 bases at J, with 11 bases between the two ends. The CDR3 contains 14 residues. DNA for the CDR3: TGTGCCAGTGCCCGGACAGATAGCAATCAGCCCCAGCATTTT. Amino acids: CASARTDSNQPQHF.

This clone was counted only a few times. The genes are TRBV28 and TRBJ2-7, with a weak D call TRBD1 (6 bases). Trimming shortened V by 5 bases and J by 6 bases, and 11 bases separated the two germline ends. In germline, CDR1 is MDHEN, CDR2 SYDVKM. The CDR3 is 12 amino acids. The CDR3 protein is CASSTGWREQYF. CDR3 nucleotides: TGTGCCAGCAGTACAGGGTGGCGCGAGCAGTACTTC.

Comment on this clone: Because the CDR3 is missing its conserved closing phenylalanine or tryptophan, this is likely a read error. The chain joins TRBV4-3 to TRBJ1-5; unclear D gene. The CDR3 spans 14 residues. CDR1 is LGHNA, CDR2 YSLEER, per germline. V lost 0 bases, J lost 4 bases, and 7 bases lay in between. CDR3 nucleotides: TGCGCCAGCAGCCAAGAGCCGGGGAATCAGCCCCAGCATGTT. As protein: CASSQEPGNQPQHV.

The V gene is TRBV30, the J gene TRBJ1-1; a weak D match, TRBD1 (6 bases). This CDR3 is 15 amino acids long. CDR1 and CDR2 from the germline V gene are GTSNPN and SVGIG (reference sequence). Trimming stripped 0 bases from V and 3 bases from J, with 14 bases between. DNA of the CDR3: TGTGCCTGGAGTGTAACCCACAAGGGGGACACTGAAGCTTTCTTT. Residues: CAWSVTHKGDTEAFF.

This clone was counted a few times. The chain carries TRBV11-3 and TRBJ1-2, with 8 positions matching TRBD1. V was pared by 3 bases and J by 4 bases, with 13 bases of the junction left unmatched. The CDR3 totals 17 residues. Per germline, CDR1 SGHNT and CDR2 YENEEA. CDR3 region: CASSFRGPWYSSYGYTF. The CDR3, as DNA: TGTGCCAGCAGCTTCAGGGGGCCGTGGTATTCGAGCTATGGCTACACCTTC.

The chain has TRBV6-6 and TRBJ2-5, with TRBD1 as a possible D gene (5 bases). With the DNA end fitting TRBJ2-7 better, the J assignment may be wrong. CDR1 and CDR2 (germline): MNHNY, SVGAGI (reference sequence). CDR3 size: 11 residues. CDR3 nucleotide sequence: TGTGCCAGCAGTTCAACAGGCGAGCAGTACTTC. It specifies CASSSTGEQYF.

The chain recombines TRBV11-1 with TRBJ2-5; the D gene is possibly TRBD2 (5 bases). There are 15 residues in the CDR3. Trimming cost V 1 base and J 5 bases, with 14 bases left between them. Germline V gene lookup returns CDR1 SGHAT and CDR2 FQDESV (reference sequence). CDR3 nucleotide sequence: TGTGCCAGCAGCTTAGGGCTAGGGAGAATGGAGACCCAGTACTTC. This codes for CASSLGLGRMETQYF.

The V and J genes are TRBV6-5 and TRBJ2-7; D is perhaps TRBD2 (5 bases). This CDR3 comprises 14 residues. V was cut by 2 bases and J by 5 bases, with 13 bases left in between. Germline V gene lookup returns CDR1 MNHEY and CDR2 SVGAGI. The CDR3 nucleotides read TGTGCCAGCAGTTACCAAACCCGGCGGGACGAGCAGTACTTC. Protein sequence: CASSYQTRRDEQYF.

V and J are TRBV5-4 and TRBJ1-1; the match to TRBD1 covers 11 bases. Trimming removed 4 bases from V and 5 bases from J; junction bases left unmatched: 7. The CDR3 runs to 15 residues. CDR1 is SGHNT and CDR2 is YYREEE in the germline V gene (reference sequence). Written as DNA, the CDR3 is TGTGCCAGCAGCCCCCAACGGGACAGGGGGACTGAAGCTTTCTTT. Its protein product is CASSPQRDRGTEAFF.

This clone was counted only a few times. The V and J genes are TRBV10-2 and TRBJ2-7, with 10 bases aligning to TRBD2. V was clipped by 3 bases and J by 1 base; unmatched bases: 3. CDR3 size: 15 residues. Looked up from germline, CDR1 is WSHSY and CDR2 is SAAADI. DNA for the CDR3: TGCGCCAGCAGTGATAGCGGGGGGATTTCCTACGAGCAGTACTTC. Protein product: CASSDSGGISYEQYF.

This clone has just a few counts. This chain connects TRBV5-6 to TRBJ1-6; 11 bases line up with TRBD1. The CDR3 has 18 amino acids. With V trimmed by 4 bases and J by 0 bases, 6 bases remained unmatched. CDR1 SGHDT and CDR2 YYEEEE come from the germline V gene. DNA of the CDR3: TGTGCCAGCAGCCGGGAGGGGACAGGGGGCTCCTATAATTCACCCCTCCACTTT. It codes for CASSREGTGGSYNSPLHF.

The CDR3 loop reads CASSAAGLMTGNTIYF. The CDR3 DNA sequence: TGTGCCAGCAGCGCGGCAGGACTGATGACTGGAAACACCATATATTTT. The chain couples TRBV4-2 to TRBJ1-3, with D unclear. Germline V gene data show CDR1 as LGHNA and CDR2 as YNFKEQ. V was shortened by 5 bases and J by 2 bases, with 16 bases between the two germline ends. CDR3 length equals 16 residues.

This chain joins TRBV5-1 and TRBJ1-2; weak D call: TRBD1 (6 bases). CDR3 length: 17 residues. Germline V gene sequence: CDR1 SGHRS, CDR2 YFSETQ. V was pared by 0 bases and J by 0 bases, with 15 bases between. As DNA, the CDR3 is TGCGCCAGCAGCTTGGGGTACAGGGATGGGGCTAACTATGGCTACACCTTC. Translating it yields CASSLGYRDGANYGYTF.

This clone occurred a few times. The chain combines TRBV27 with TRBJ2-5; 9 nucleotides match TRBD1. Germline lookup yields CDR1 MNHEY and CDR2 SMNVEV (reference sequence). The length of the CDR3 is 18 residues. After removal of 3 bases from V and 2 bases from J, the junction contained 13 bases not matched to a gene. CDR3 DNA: TGTGCCAGCAGTTTGAGCCCCGTGGGACAGGGAGAACAAGAGACCCAGTACTTC. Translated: CASSLSPVGQGEQETQYF.

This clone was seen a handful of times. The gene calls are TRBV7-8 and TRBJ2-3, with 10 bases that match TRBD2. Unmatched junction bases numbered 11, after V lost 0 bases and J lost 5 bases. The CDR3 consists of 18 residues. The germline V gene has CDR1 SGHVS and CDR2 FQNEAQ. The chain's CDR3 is CASSLAPKGAGGKDTQYF. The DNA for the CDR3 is TGTGCCAGCAGCTTAGCGCCCAAAGGAGCGGGGGGGAAAGATACGCAGTATTTT.

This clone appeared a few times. CDR3 in amino acids: CASSEAGGGNEQYF. The CDR3, as DNA: TGCGCCAGCAGTGAAGCGGGGGGGGGTAACGAGCAGTACTTC. V gene TRBV10-2 combines with J gene TRBJ2-7; 10 positions match TRBD2. The length of the CDR3 is 14 residues. Germline V gene sequence: CDR1 WSHSY, CDR2 SAAADI. V trimming: 3 bases; J trimming: 5 bases; junction bases outside the gene matches: 4.

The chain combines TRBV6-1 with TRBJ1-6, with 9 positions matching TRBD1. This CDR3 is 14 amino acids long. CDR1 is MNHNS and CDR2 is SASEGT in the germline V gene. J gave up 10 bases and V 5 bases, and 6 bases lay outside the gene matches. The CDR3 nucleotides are TGTGCCAGCAGTATTCCGGGACAGGGCTCACCCCTCCACTTT. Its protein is CASSIPGQGSPLHF.

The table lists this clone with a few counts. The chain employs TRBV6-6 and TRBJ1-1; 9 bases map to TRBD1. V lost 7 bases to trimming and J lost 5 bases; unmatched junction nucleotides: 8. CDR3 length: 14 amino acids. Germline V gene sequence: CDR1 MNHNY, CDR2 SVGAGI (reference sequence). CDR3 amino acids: CASTLDRGGTEAFF. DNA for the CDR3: TGTGCCAGCACCTTGGACAGGGGAGGTACTGAAGCTTTCTTT.

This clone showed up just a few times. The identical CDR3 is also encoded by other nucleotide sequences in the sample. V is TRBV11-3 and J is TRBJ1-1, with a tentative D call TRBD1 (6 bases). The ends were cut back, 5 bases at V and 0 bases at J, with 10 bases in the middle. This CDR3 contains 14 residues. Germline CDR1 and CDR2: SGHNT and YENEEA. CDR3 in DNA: TGTGCCAGCAGCCCAGGGGCCATGAACACTGAAGCTTTCTTT. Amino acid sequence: CASSPGAMNTEAFF.

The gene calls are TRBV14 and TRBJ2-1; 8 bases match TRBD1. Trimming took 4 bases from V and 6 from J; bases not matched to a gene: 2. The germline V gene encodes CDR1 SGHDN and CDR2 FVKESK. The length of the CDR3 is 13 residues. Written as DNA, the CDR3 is TGTGCCAGCAGCCCGGACAGGGCCAATGAGCAGTTCTTC. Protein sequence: CASSPDRANEQFF.

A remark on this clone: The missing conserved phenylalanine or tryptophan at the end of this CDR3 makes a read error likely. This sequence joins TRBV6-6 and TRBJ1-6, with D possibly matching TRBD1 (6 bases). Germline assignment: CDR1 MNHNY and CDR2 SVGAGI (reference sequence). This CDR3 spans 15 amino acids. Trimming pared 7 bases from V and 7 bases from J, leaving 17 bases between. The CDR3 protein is CASKDQGPGNSPLHV. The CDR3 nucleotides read TGTGCCAGCAAGGACCAGGGGCCGGGGAATTCACCCCTCCACGTT.

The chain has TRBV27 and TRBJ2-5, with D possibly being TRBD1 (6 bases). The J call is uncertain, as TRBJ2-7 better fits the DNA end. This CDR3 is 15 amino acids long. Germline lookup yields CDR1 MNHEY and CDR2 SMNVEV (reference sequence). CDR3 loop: CASSLSKGRGYEQYF. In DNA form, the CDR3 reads TGTGCCAGCAGTTTATCGAAAGGCAGGGGTTACGAGCAGTACTTC.

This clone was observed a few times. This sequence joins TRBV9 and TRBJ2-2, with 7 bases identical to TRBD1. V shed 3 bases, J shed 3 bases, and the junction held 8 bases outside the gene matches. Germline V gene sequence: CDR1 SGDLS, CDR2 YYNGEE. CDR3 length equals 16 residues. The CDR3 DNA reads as TGTGCCAGCAGCGGGACGACAGGGTTCGACACCGGGGAGCTGTTTTTT. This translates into CASSGTTGFDTGELFF. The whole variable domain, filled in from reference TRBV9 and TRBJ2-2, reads DSGVTQTPKHLITATGQRVTLRCSPRSGDLSVYWYQQSLDQGLQFLIQYYNGEERAKGNILERFSAQQFPDLHSELNLSSLELGDSALYFCASSGTTGFDTGELFFGEGSRLTVL.

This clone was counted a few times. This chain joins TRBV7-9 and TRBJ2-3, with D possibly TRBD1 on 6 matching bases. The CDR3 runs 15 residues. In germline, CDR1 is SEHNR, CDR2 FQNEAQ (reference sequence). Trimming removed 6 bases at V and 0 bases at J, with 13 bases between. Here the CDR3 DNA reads TGTGCCAGCAGTTCCGGGACACTAAGCACAGATACGCAGTATTTT. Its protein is CASSSGTLSTDTQYF.

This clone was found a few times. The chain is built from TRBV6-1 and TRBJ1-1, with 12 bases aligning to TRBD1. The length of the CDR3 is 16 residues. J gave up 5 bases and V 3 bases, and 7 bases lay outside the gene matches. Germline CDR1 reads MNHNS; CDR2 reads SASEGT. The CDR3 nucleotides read TGTGCCAGCAGTGAGGGACAGGGGGCTTGGGGGACTGAAGCTTTCTTT. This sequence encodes CASSEGQGAWGTEAFF.

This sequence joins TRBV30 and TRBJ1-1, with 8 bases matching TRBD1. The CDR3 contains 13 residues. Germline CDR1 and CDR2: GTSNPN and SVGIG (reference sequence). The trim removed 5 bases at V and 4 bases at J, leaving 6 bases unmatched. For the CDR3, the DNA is TGTGCCTGGGAGTCTACAGGGGGCACTGAAGCTTTCTTT. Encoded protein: CAWESTGGTEAFF.